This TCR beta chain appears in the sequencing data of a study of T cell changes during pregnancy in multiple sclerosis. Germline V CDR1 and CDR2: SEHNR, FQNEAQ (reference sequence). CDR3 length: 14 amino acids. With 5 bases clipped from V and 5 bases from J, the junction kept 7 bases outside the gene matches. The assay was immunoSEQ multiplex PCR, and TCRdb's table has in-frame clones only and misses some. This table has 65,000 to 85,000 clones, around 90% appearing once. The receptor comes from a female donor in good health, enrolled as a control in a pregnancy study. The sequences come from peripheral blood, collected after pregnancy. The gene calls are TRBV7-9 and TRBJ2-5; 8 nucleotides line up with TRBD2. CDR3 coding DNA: TGTGCCAGCAGCCCCCGGGGGGGTTCGGAGACCCAGTACTTC. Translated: CASSPRGGSETQYF.